Following are 5 T cell receptor beta chains from one sample sequenced in a study of cytomegalovirus exposure and HLA in healthy donors. PCR was performed using 60 Vbeta and 13 Jbeta primers. Measured with immunoSEQ multiplex PCR; TCRdb has only the in-frame clones, and not every one. The sample records under 150,000 clones, approximately 82% being singletons. Sequences were obtained from PBMCs. Receptors originate from a man between 45 and 60 years old in good health and CMV-seronegative.

The chain combines TRBV7-9 with TRBJ2-1; D may be TRBD2 (6 bases). Germline-derived CDR1 and CDR2 are SEHNR and FQNEAQ (reference sequence). The CDR3 loop spans 14 amino acids. Trimming shortened V by 5 bases and J by 4 bases, and 12 bases separated the two germline ends. The CDR3 reads CASSGGLQYNEQFF. The CDR3 DNA sequence: TGTGCCAGCAGCGGGGGACTCCAATACAATGAGCAGTTCTTC.

This clone was found a few times. The J gene is TRBJ2-3, the V gene TRBV7-8, with a tentative D call TRBD1 (5 bases). Germline CDR1 is SGHVS and CDR2 is FQNEAQ. The CDR3 runs 12 residues. V gave up 8 bases and J gave up 7 bases, with 13 bases separating them. Here the CDR3 reads CASGRTTYTQYF. The CDR3, as DNA: TGTGCCAGCGGTCGGACAACGTATACGCAGTATTTT.

V and J are TRBV6-4 and TRBJ1-6; D possibly corresponds to TRBD1 (5 bases). V lost 2 bases and J lost 16, with 15 bases in between. Germline lookup yields CDR1 MRHNA and CDR2 SNTAGT. The CDR3 consists of 13 residues. CDR3 residues: CASSDIRGGSLHF. The CDR3 nucleotides are TGTGCCAGCAGTGACATCCGGGGGGGTAGTCTCCACTTT.

CDR3 loop: CASSPGDYGQETQYF. The CDR3 coding sequence is TGTGCCAGCAGCCCCGGGGACTACGGCCAAGAGACCCAGTACTTC. The chain links TRBV7-9 to TRBJ2-5, with 7 bases fitting TRBD2. Trimming removed 5 bases from V and 1 base from J; junction bases left unmatched: 7. Germline-derived CDR1 and CDR2 are SEHNR and FQNEAQ (reference sequence). The CDR3 contains 15 residues. The complete variable domain, with remaining parts taken from reference TRBV7-9 and TRBJ2-5, reads DTGVSQNPRHKITKRGQNVTFRCDPISEHNRLYWYRQTLGQGPEFLTYFQNEAQLEKSRLLSDRFSAERPKGSFSTLEIQRTEQGDSAMYLCASSPGDYGQETQYFGPGTRLLVL.

Remarks on this clone: Other DNA sequences from this sample encode an identical CDR3 as well. The rearrangement links TRBV7-6 to TRBJ2-5; D not certain. The CDR3 is 14 residues long. V was shortened by 5 bases and J by 1 base, with 11 bases between the two germline ends. Germline CDR1 and CDR2: SGHVS and FNYEAQ. In DNA form, the CDR3 reads TGTGCCAGCAGCGCTTCCCTATTCCAAGAGACCCAGTACTTC. Its translation is CASSASLFQETQYF.